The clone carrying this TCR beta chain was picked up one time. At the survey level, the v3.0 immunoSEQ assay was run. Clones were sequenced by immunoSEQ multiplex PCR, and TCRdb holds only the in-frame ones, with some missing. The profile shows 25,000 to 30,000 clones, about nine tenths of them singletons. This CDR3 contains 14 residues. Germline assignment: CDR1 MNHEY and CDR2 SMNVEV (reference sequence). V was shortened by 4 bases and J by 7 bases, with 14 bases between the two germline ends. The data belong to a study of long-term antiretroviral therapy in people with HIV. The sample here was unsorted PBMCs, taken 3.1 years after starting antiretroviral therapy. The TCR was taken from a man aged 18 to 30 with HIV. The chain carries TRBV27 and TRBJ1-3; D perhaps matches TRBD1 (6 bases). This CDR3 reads CASSSIDRFNTIYF. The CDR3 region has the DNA TGTGCCAGCAGTTCCATCGACAGGTTCAACACCATATATTTT.